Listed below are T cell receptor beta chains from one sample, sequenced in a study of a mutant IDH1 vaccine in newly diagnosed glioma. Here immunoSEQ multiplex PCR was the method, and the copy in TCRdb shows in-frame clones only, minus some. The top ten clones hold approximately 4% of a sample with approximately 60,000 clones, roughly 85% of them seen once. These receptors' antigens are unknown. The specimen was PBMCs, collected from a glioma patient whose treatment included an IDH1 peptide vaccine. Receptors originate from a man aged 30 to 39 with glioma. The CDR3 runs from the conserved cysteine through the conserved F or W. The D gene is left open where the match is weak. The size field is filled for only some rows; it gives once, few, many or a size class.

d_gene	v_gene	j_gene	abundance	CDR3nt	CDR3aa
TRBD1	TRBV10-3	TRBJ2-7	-	TGTGCCATCAGTGGATTGGACAGGGAGTACGAGCAGTACTTC	CAISGLDREYEQYF
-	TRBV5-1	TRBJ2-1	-	TGCGCCAGCAGCTTGGTAAGAGTCCGGGACAATGAGCAGTTCTTC	CASSLVRVRDNEQFF
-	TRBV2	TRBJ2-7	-	TGTGCCAGCAGTCTGAGACGCGAGGGCGAGCAGTACTTC	CASSLRREGEQYF
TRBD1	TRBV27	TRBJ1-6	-	TGTGCCAGCACCCTAACAGGGGGTTTGAATTCACCCCTCCACTTT	CASTLTGGLNSPLHF
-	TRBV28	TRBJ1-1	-	TGTGCCAGCAGTTTAATCGGGTGGGGGAACACTGAAGCTTTCTTT	CASSLIGWGNTEAFF
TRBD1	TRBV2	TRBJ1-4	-	TGTGCCAGCATCGCAGGACATCAACAGGGGAGGGTGGGAAAACTGTTTTTT	CASIAGHQQGRVGKLFF
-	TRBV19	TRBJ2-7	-	TGTGCCACAAAAAGGGAAGGGTTCTCCTACGAGCAGTACTTC	CATKREGFSYEQYF
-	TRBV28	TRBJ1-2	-	TGTGCCAGCAAACTCCCTAGGGTAGCTAACTATGGCTACACCTTC	CASKLPRVANYGYTF
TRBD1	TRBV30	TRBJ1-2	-	TGTGCCTGGAGTTTGACAGGGCCCGATGGCTACACCTTC	CAWSLTGPDGYTF
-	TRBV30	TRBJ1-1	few	TGTGCCTCCCCATTTCCCCCCGGGAACACTGAAGCTTTCTTT	CASPFPPGNTEAFF
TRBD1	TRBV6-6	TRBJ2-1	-	TGTGCCAGCAGTCAAGGGACAGGGGAGTTCTTC	CASSQGTGEFF
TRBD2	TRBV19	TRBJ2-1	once	TGTGCCAGTAGTATGGGAGCGGGGGGGCGACATGAGCAGTTCTTC	CASSMGAGGRHEQFF
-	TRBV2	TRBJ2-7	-	TGTGCCAGCAAATCAGGGAAAGTCGAGCAGTACTTC	CASKSGKVEQYF
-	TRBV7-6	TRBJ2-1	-	TGTGCCAGCAGGCCGAGCCCTAGCTCCTACAATGAGCAGTTCTTC	CASRPSPSSYNEQFF
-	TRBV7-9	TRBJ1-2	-	TGTGCCAGCAGCCTCCCACCGGGAGTAGCTAACTATGGCTACACCTTC	CASSLPPGVANYGYTF
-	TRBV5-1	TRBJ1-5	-	TGCGCCAGCAGCTTGCTTCCGACCGGGGGGAGCAATCAGCCCCAGCATTTT	CASSLLPTGGSNQPQHF
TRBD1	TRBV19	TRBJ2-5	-	TGTGCCAGTAGTGAGGACAGGGGAGGGGAGACCCAGTACTTC	CASSEDRGGETQYF
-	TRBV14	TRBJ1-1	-	TGTGCCAGCAGCCCAAGACAGGAGAACACTGAAGCTTTCTTT	CASSPRQENTEAFF
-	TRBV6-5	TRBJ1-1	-	TGTGCCAGCAGTTACCGGACACCGAACACTGAAGCTTTCTTT	CASSYRTPNTEAFF
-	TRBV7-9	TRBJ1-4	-	TGTGCCAGCAGTCCCGATTTTGCAACTAATGAAAAACTGTTTTTT	CASSPDFATNEKLFF
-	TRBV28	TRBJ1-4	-	TGTGCCAGCAGTTTTGAAGGGAATAATGAAAAACTGTTTTTT	CASSFEGNNEKLFF
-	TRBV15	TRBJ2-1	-	TGTGCCACCGTGCAGGGGCGCACCTACAATGAGCAGTTCTTC	CATVQGRTYNEQFF
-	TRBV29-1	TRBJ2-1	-	TGCAGCGTGATAATAAAGGACAGATACAATGAGCAGTTCTTC	CSVIIKDRYNEQFF
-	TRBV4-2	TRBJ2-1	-	TGTGCCAGCAGCCCGGAGACCGTAGGGGAGCAGTTCTTC	CASSPETVGEQFF
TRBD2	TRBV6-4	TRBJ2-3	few	TGTGCCAGCAGTGACTCAACTAGCGGGGGGGATACGCAGTATTTT	CASSDSTSGGDTQYF
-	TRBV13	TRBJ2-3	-	TGTGCCAGCAGCTTAACGGGAGTGGGCACAGATACGCAGTATTTT	CASSLTGVGTDTQYF
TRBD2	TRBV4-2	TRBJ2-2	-	TGTGCCAGCAGCGCAAGCGGGGGTGGGGTCCGGGAGCTGTTTTTT	CASSASGGGVRELFF
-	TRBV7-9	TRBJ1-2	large	TGTGCCAGCAGCTCCACCGGGAAGAAATATGGCTACACCTTC	CASSSTGKKYGYTF
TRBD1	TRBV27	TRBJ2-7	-	TGTGCCAGCAGTGAGCGGACAGGGGGCGAGCAGTACTTC	CASSERTGGEQYF
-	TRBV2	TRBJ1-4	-	TGTGCCAGCAGTGGGGACGCAGCAACTAATGAAAAACTGTTTTTT	CASSGDAATNEKLFF
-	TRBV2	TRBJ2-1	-	TGTGCCACCTTATTCTCCAGGGCTTCCAATGAGCAGTTCTTC	CATLFSRASNEQFF
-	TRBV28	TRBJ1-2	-	TGTGCCAGCAGTTTTGGTTCGTCCATACCATCTTATGGCTACACCTTC	CASSFGSSIPSYGYTF
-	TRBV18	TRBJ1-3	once	TGTGCCAGCTCACCACCAGCAGGAAACACCATATATTTT	CASSPPAGNTIYF
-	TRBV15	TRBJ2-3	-	TGTGCCACCAGCAGGGTTCTTTGGCCCAAGAACACAGATACGCAGTATTTT	CATSRVLWPKNTDTQYF
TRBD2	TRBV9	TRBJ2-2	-	TGTGCCAGCAGCGTAGAGGGACGAGGGAGGGACGGGGAGCTGTTTTTT	CASSVEGRGRDGELFF
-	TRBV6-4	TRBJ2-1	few	TGTGCCAGCAGTGACTCGGACTACAATGAGCAGTTCTTC	CASSDSDYNEQFF
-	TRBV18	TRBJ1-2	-	TGTGCCAGCTCACAAGACAGACATGGCTACACCTTC	CASSQDRHGYTF
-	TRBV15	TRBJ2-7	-	TGTGCCACCAGCAGAGATCGAGGTATCCACGAGCAGTACTTC	CATSRDRGIHEQYF
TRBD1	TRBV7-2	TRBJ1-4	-	TGTGCCAGCAGCCGGGACAGGGGATATGAAAAACTGTTTTTT	CASSRDRGYEKLFF
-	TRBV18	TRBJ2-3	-	TGTGCCAGCTCACCAGAAGGAGCGTTTAACACAGATACGCAGTATTTT	CASSPEGAFNTDTQYF
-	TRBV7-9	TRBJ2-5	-	TGTGCCAGCAGCCTCCCTAGGGAGCAAGAGACCCAGTACTTC	CASSLPREQETQYF
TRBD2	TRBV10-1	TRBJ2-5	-	TGCGCCAGCAGAGGAAGCGGGGGAGTGAAAGAGACCCAGTACTTC	CASRGSGGVKETQYF
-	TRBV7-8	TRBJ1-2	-	TGTGCCAGCAGCTTAGCTCTCTTTAGGGGGGCGGACTATGGCTACACCTTC	CASSLALFRGADYGYTF
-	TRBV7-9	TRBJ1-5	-	TGTGCCAGCAGCTTAGGGGGGTTCAGCAATCAGCCCCAGCATTTT	CASSLGGFSNQPQHF
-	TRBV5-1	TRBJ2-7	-	TGCGCCAGCAGCTTGGAAGCAGGGTGGTCCTACGAGCAGTACTTC	CASSLEAGWSYEQYF
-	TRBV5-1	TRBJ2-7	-	TGCGCCAGCAGCTCGGAACTGGACGAGCAGTACTTC	CASSSELDEQYF
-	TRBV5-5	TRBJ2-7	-	TGTGCCAGCAGCTTTACAGCAACCAGCAGCTCCTACGAGCAGTACTTC	CASSFTATSSSYEQYF
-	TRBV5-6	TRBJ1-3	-	TGTGCCAGCAGCACCAAAGGGTGGCGGCTCAGGGTCTCTGGAAACACCATATATTTT	CASSTKGWRLRVSGNTIYF
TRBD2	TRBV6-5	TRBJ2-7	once	TGTGCCAGCAGTTACTCTCCTAGCGGGATCTCCTACGAGCAGTACTTC	CASSYSPSGISYEQYF
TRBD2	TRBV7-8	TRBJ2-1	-	TGTGCCAGCAGCTTAAGGCGTCTAGCGGGGTACAATGAGCAGTTCTTC	CASSLRRLAGYNEQFF
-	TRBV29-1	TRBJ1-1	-	TGCAGCGCTATAAACAGGGATGAAGCTTTCTTT	CSAINRDEAFF
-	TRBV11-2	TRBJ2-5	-	TGTGCCAGCAGCTTAGAGCGGGGTTGGGAGACCCAGTACTTC	CASSLERGWETQYF
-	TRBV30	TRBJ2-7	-	TGTGCCTGGACCGTGGACACAAGCCCCTACGAGCAGTACTTC	CAWTVDTSPYEQYF
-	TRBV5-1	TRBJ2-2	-	TGCGCCAGCAGCTTGGAGCCCAGTGATAACACCGGGGAGCTGTTTTTT	CASSLEPSDNTGELFF
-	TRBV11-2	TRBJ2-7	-	TGTGCCAGCAGGGCCGGGGGGCGGAACTACGAGCAGTACTTC	CASRAGGRNYEQYF
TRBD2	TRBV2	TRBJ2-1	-	TGTGCCAGCAGTGGGGGACTAGCGTCCTACAATGAGCAGTTCTTC	CASSGGLASYNEQFF
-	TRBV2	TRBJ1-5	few	TGTGCCAGCAGACTCGACAGTTATAGCAATCAGCCCCAGCATTTT	CASRLDSYSNQPQHF